This T cell receptor beta chain was documented in a study of graft-versus-host responses after intestinal transplantation. Study details: Multivisceral, liver-intestinal, or isolated intestinal transplants were received by the recipients.

This CDR3 has 14 residues. After removal of 0 bases from V and 3 bases from J, the junction contained 3 bases not matched to a gene. CDR1 is SGHRS, CDR2 YFSETQ, per germline. This table comes from immunoSEQ multiplex PCR, and its TCRdb copy is limited to in-frame clones, with some not included. The repertoire holds about 120,000 clones, with over 85% as singletons. Regarding this clone: The antigen remains undetermined.

V and J are TRBV5-1 and TRBJ2-7; 7 bases fit TRBD1. The origin of this receptor is a human donor who received an intestinal transplant. The specimen was unstimulated CD8+ T cells sorted from spleen or lymph node cells, collected before intestinal transplant. The CDR3 DNA sequence: TGCGCCAGCAGCTTGGACAGGGGATACTACGAGCAGTACTTC. It is translated as CASSLDRGYYEQYF.